This T cell receptor beta chain was recovered during a study of cytomegalovirus exposure and HLA in healthy donors. As for the study in general: It was reported in a later analysis that the 100 to 150 validation repertoires used the same platform as the roughly 670 first-cohort repertoires.

Assay used: immunoSEQ multiplex PCR; TCRdb lists only in-frame clones, some missing. The sample carries about 73,000 clones, approximately 95% recorded once. Germline CDR1 reads MDHEN; CDR2 reads SYDVKM. Deletions cut 4 bases from V and 1 base from J, with 10 bases between. The CDR3 is made up of 14 amino acids. Sequences were obtained from PBMCs. This clonotype originated in a man in his late teens or twenties in good health and CMV-seronegative. V usage is TRBV28 and J usage is TRBJ2-5; D is perhaps TRBD2 (5 bases). Here the CDR3 DNA reads TGTGCCAGCAGTTCCACGGGGTCCCAAGAGACCCAGTACTTC. This codes for CASSSTGSQETQYF.